These 5 T cell receptor beta chains share one sample of origin, sequenced in a study of a mutant IDH1 vaccine in newly diagnosed glioma. Specified time point: baseline, week 1 (first vaccination visit). Treatment described: pre-vaccination baseline after standard-of-care therapy. Data came from immunoSEQ multiplex PCR; TCRdb stores just in-frame clones and leaves some out. Among about 59,000 clones listed, more than 85% were seen once. The specimen comprised PBMCs, sampled from a glioma patient treated with radiotherapy, temozolomide or both. The origin of the receptors is a man in his fifties with glioma.

This sequence joins TRBV5-4 and TRBJ2-2; D gene ambiguous. Trimming shortened V by 0 bases and J by 2 bases, and 5 bases separated the two germline ends. The CDR3 sequence is 14 residues long. The V gene's germline CDR1 is SGHNT and CDR2 YYREEE (reference sequence). This CDR3 reads CASSLDINTGELFF. CDR3 sequence (DNA): TGTGCCAGCAGCTTGGACATTAACACCGGGGAGCTGTTTTTT. Variable domain in full (rest from reference TRBV5-4 and TRBJ2-2): ETGVTQSPTHLIKTRGQQVTLRCSSQSGHNTVSWYQQALGQGPQFIFQYYREEENGRGNFPPRFSGLQFPNYSSELNVNALELDDSALYLCASSLDINTGELFFGEGSRLTVL.

The chain employs TRBV5-1 and TRBJ2-1; TRBD2 matches at 8 bases. J was trimmed by 8 bases and V by 5 bases; bases with no gene match: 12. There are 15 residues in the CDR3. Germline CDR1 reads SGHRS; CDR2 reads YFSETQ. The DNA for the CDR3 is TGCGCCAGCAGGCCGGGGGGGCCGCGGGTCGATGAGCAGTTCTTC. Its translation is CASRPGGPRVDEQFF. Combining the CDR3 with reference TRBV5-1 and TRBJ2-1 gives the whole variable domain KAGVTQTPRYLIKTRGQQVTLSCSPISGHRSVSWYQQTPGQGLQFLFEYFSETQRNKGNFPGRFSGRQFSNSRSEMNVSTLELGDSALYLCASRPGGPRVDEQFFGPGTRLTVL.

This clone has a single count. V is TRBV29-1 and J is TRBJ2-4, with 7 bases that match TRBD1. CDR1 is SQVTM and CDR2 is ANQGSEA in the germline V gene. V lost 3 bases and J lost 1; bases outside the gene matches: 3. This CDR3 comprises 14 residues. The CDR3 reads CSVDTGAAKNIQYF. As DNA, the CDR3 is TGCAGCGTTGATACAGGGGCGGCCAAAAACATTCAGTACTTC.

The rearrangement joins TRBV29-1 to TRBJ2-3, with TRBD1 identical over 8 bases. V lost 7 bases and J lost 3; bases outside the gene matches: 12. The CDR3 sequence is 15 residues long. Germline V lookup: CDR1 SQVTM, CDR2 ANQGSEA. CDR3 bases: TGCAGCGCGGGGGTTACGGGACAGGTGACAGATACGCAGTATTTT. Translating it yields CSAGVTGQVTDTQYF.

The V and J genes are TRBV5-4 and TRBJ2-6; 7 nucleotides match TRBD1. J gave up 0 bases and V 3 bases, and 3 bases lay outside the gene matches. CDR1 is SGHNT and CDR2 is YYREEE in the germline V gene (reference sequence). The CDR3 totals 16 residues. The CDR3 protein is CASSSTGHSGANVLTF. The CDR3 DNA reads as TGTGCCAGCAGCTCGACAGGGCACTCTGGGGCCAACGTCCTGACTTTC.